A single sample gave rise to the 10 T cell receptor beta chains below, sequenced in a study of blood T cell repertoires in COVID-19. The assay was immunoSEQ multiplex PCR, and TCRdb's table has in-frame clones only and misses some. This sample yields hundreds of thousands of clones, of which approximately 86% are seen a single time; approximately 1.7% belongs to the top ten. The sequenced material came from PBMCs or T cells enriched from blood (not recorded which). The receptor set was obtained from a woman between 50 and 59 years old who had recovered from COVID-19.

V and J are TRBV28 and TRBJ1-3; D not resolved. Germline V lookup: CDR1 MDHEN, CDR2 SYDVKM. The CDR3 is 17 residues long. Trimming removed 5 bases from V and 0 bases from J, with 17 bases in between. The CDR3 bases are TGTGCCAGCAGTCCCCCCTTGTATCGACACTCTGGAAACACCATATATTTT. Translation gives CASSPPLYRHSGNTIYF.

This chain connects TRBV11-3 to TRBJ2-7; 13 bases are a match to TRBD2. Trimming at V came to 0 bases and at J to 2 bases, leaving 4 bases not matched to a gene. Germline loops: CDR1 SGHNT, CDR2 YENEEA. CDR3 length: 17 residues. The CDR3 region has the DNA TGTGCCAGCAGCTTAGATAGGACTAGCGGGAGTACCTACGAGCAGTACTTC. Its protein is CASSLDRTSGSTYEQYF.

The CDR3 is CASYGGGGQGSTEAFF. In DNA form, the CDR3 reads TGCGCCAGTTATGGAGGGGGAGGACAGGGAAGCACTGAAGCTTTCTTT. This chain connects TRBV5-1 to TRBJ1-1; 8 bases align to TRBD1. Germline V lookup: CDR1 SGHRS, CDR2 YFSETQ. The CDR3 has 16 amino acids. Germline trimming cut 8 bases from V and 4 bases from J; bases unmatched to any gene: 16.

J is TRBJ2-1 and V is TRBV5-6; 9 nucleotides align to TRBD2. Germline V gene sequence: CDR1 SGHDT, CDR2 YYEEEE. CDR3 length: 14 residues. J gave up 5 bases and V 6 bases, and 6 bases lay outside the gene matches. The CDR3 region has the DNA TGTGCCAGCATGCCTAGCGGGACCCACAATGAGCAGTTCTTC. Translating gives CASMPSGTHNEQFF. Together with reference TRBV5-6 and TRBJ2-1, the CDR3 gives the full variable domain: DAGVTQSPTHLIKTRGQQVTLRCSPKSGHDTVSWYQQALGQGPQFIFQYYEEEERQRGNFPDRFSGHQFPNYSSELNVNALLLGDSALYLCASMPSGTHNEQFFGPGTRLTVL.

This chain connects TRBV7-9 to TRBJ1-2; D is uncertain. Trimming shortened V by 2 bases and J by 3 bases, and 13 bases separated the two germline ends. The CDR3 runs 15 residues. Germline assignment: CDR1 SEHNR and CDR2 FQNEAQ (reference sequence). The CDR3 region is CASSLSSVVDYGYTF. The CDR3 DNA follows: TGTGCCAGCAGCTTATCATCGGTGGTGGACTATGGCTACACCTTC.

The chain has TRBV21-1 and TRBJ2-7; the D call of TRBD1 is as the table states it, not checked on the DNA. TRBV21-1 is marked as a pseudogene. The CDR3 runs 14 residues. CDR3 sequence (DNA): TGTGCCAGCAGAAGACAGGGAAGGTGGTACGAGCAGTACTTC. This translates into CASRRQGRWYEQYF.

This clone was counted between two and nine times. The chain couples TRBV15 to TRBJ1-5; TRBD1 is a possible D gene (6 bases). V gave up 1 base and J gave up 4 bases, with 11 bases separating them. The CDR3 has 15 amino acids. The germline CDR1 and CDR2 sequences are LNHNV and YYDKDF (reference sequence). CDR3 region: CATSRAGTRNQPQHF. CDR3 nucleotide sequence: TGTGCCACCAGCAGAGCCGGGACAAGGAATCAGCCCCAGCATTTT.

This chain links TRBV11-2 with TRBJ2-1; 7 bases match TRBD1. The CDR3 sequence is 15 residues long. The germline V gene encodes CDR1 SGHAT and CDR2 FQNNGV. V lost 5 bases, J lost 4 bases, and 8 bases stayed unmatched. The DNA of the CDR3 is TGTGCCAGCAGCCGACGGACAGGTCCATACAATGAGCAGTTCTTC. This encodes CASSRRTGPYNEQFF.

This chain links TRBV7-2 with TRBJ2-5; 8 bases map to TRBD2. V was pared by 5 bases and J by 5 bases, with 10 bases of the junction left unmatched. The germline V gene encodes CDR1 SGHTA and CDR2 FQGNSA. The CDR3 loop spans 15 amino acids. The CDR3: CASSPKGLAQETQYF. CDR3 DNA: TGTGCCAGCAGCCCGAAAGGACTAGCTCAGGAGACCCAGTACTTC.

The V and J genes are TRBV9 and TRBJ2-2; D call uncertain. CDR1 and CDR2 (germline): SGDLS, YYNGEE. V lost 1 base and J lost 1, with 5 bases in between. This CDR3 has 14 residues. CDR3 sequence reads: CASSVQKNTGELFF. The CDR3 nucleotides are TGTGCCAGCAGCGTACAAAAGAACACCGGGGAGCTGTTTTTT.